A selection of T cell receptor beta chains follows, all from one sample in a study of blood T cell repertoires in COVID-19. Data came from immunoSEQ multiplex PCR; TCRdb stores just in-frame clones and leaves some out. The data show around 30,000 clones, nearly 90% seen once. Sequences were obtained from peripheral blood. All receptors come from a human donor in a cohort sampled during active COVID-19. The CDR3 runs from the conserved cysteine through the conserved F or W. The order of the fields is V gene, J gene, CDR3 protein.

TRBV7-2	TRBJ2-7	CASSLVGGTYEQYF
TRBV28	TRBJ1-3	CASSITPRGGNTIYF
TRBV5-1	TRBJ2-5	CASSLQETQYF
TRBV28	TRBJ2-7	CASSLHGGGLSYEQYF
TRBV9	TRBJ2-2	CASSATESNTGELFF
TRBV6-6	TRBJ2-5	CASSTAGSKETQYF
TRBV5-4	TRBJ2-2	CASSRIETRTGELFF
TRBV11-3	TRBJ1-6	CASSSIPRGSLHF
TRBV5-1	TRBJ1-2	CASSVADRAFDYGYTF
TRBV6-5	TRBJ1-2	CASSLTGGAGYTF
TRBV5-6	TRBJ1-6	CASSLLVGGNSPLHF
TRBV2	TRBJ1-2	CASRTTVTAYGYTF
TRBV11-2	TRBJ2-3	CASSGSFSGDTDTQYF
TRBV14	TRBJ2-5	CASSPRLAGQETQYF
TRBV5-5	TRBJ2-2	CASSYDRLAKNTGELFF
TRBV5-8	TRBJ2-7	CASSALAGGVSEQYF
TRBV19	TRBJ2-7	CASSKLTGGHEQYF
TRBV3-1/TRBV3-2	TRBJ2-5	CASSQSRGRETQYF
TRBV7-3	TRBJ2-5	CASSAGTSGETQYF
TRBV10-3	TRBJ2-7	CAIRRDSYYEQYF
TRBV10-2	TRBJ2-3	CASRLTSGGESSTDTQYF
TRBV7-2	TRBJ2-5	CASSLARLGWETQYF
TRBV27	TRBJ1-1	CASSIIYRGPGTEAFF
TRBV5-1	TRBJ1-2	CASTLGTGQYGYTF
TRBV5-4	TRBJ2-7	CASRNGQVGEQYF
TRBV27	TRBJ1-6	CASSLPIRGTYNSPLHF
TRBV25-1	TRBJ1-4	CASSSALGQGSEKLFF
TRBV4-3	TRBJ2-1	CASSQVRQGNEQFF
TRBV6-6	TRBJ2-1	CASRVRDNEQFF
TRBV27	TRBJ1-6	CASSFQGINSPLHF
TRBV30	TRBJ1-5	CAWSLGREQPQHF
TRBV11-2	TRBJ1-1	CASSLAIQNTEAFF
TRBV9	TRBJ2-5	CASTPSGGAGETQYF
TRBV12-3/TRBV12-4	TRBJ1-2	CASSLWGDGYTF
TRBV4-2	TRBJ2-7	CASSQAGNYEQYF
TRBV7-3	TRBJ2-2	CASSLTGDTGELFF
TRBV5-5	TRBJ2-2	CASSRDSLNTGELFF
TRBV30	TRBJ2-7	CARVCYEQYF
TRBV6-6	TRBJ1-6	CASSYAGENSPLHF
TRBV30	TRBJ2-1	CAWSAGQGRYNEQFF
TRBV29-1	TRBJ2-2	CSVLTGQGFGELFF
TRBV6-5	TRBJ1-2	CASSYSQGLSNGYTF
TRBV3-1/TRBV3-2	TRBJ1-1	CASSLRRGPGFTEAFF
TRBV15	TRBJ2-1	CATSRASDRNNEQFF
TRBV9	TRBJ2-7	CASSLGTSGSSYEQYF
TRBV13	TRBJ2-5	CASSIEGGRWQETQYF
TRBV18	TRBJ1-4	CASSPLAPRETNEKLFF
TRBV11-2	TRBJ2-5	CASSLVSPGTQYF
TRBV7-8	TRBJ2-7	CASSWGDDEQYF
TRBV19	TRBJ2-3	CASRYKFPLMSGLCTDTQYF
TRBV2	TRBJ1-4	CASRHETGLGNEKLFF
TRBV7-2	TRBJ2-3	CASSLAFRGGGDTQYF
TRBV19	TRBJ2-2	CASSWTSGGARAGELFF
TRBV5-4	TRBJ1-2	CASSSGTGLDGYTF
TRBV3-1/TRBV3-2	TRBJ1-2	CASSQGLGVGAGYGYTF
TRBV27	TRBJ2-3	CASSLQGALTDTQYF
TRBV7-2	TRBJ2-7	CASSLAQGPERYF
TRBV6-5	TRBJ1-3	CASKQSSGNTIYF
TRBV3-1/TRBV3-2	TRBJ2-1	CASSGGGYNEQFF
TRBV20-1	TRBJ2-1	CSARLANEQFF